Listed below are T cell receptor beta chains from one sample, sequenced in a study of blood T cell repertoires in COVID-19. Clones were sequenced by immunoSEQ multiplex PCR, and TCRdb holds only the in-frame ones, with some missing. The table includes a few hundred thousand clones, around 87% detected once. Sample: peripheral blood. Receptors were obtained from a man between 60 and 75 years old who had recovered from COVID-19. CDR3s leave out the opening cysteine and the closing phenylalanine or tryptophan. The order of the fields is J gene, V gene, CDR3 protein.

TRBJ1-6 | TRBV27 | ASRRDRGPSPLH
TRBJ2-1 | TRBV18 | ASSPTVSSYNEQF
TRBJ2-1 | TRBV7-2 | ASSFLAGGPNEQF
TRBJ2-3 | TRBV9 | ASSVGAQANTQY
TRBJ2-5 | TRBV30 | AWSVPGMAGGLETQY
TRBJ2-5 | TRBV24-1 | ATSEGGQGKETQY
TRBJ2-1 | TRBV19 | ASSVPRSNEQF
TRBJ2-7 | TRBV28 | ASSRQYEQY
TRBJ1-2 | TRBV7-9 | ASTRIVQGKDGYT
TRBJ2-3 | TRBV9 | ASSVGASGGTDTQY
TRBJ2-7 | TRBV10-3 | AISEYRTSGSYEQY